Following are 19 T cell receptor beta chains from one sample sequenced in a study of quantifying T cell responses using KT2 cells. Study details: Reverse transcription used primers in the TCR alpha and beta constant regions.

An oligo carrying a UMI was ligated to the cDNA 3' end. First-round PCR used four to five cycles and beta primers RC1.1 and RC1.2 covering TRBC1 and TRBC2. TCRdb reprocessed the UMI-ligation and nested PCR reads via MiXCR and lists one record per CDR3 protein. The sample consists of 40,000 to 50,000 distinct CDR3 sequences, 17% of them appearing once. The sequenced material came from PBMCs spiked with cells of the T cell clone KT2. The source of these receptors is a human donor.

At least ten counts were recorded for this clonotype. V is TRBV19 and J is TRBJ2-7; TRBD1 matches 10 bases. The ends lost 3 bases at V and 3 bases at J; junction bases unmatched: 2. The CDR3 is 14 amino acids. Germline V CDR1 and CDR2: LNHDA, SQIVND (reference sequence). CDR3 sequence: CASSIGQGDYEQYF. DNA for the CDR3: TGTGCCAGTAGTATCGGACAGGGGGACTACGAGCAGTACTTC.

V and J are TRBV5-1 and TRBJ1-1; TRBD1 matches at 7 bases. The junction had 7 bases not matched to a gene; V was cut back by 5 bases and J by 0 bases. In germline, CDR1 is SGHRS, CDR2 YFSETQ. The CDR3 runs 15 residues. The chain's CDR3 is CASRPGGGMNTEAFF. For the CDR3, the DNA is TGCGCCAGCAGACCAGGGGGGGGGATGAACACTGAAGCTTTCTTT. The full variable domain, with the rest looked up from reference TRBV5-1 and TRBJ1-1, is KAGVTQTPRYLIKTRGQQVTLSCSPISGHRSVSWYQQTPGQGLQFLFEYFSETQRNKGNFPGRFSGRQFSNSRSEMNVSTLELGDSALYLCASRPGGGMNTEAFFGQGTRLTVV.

The chain is built from TRBV12-3 or TRBV12-4 and TRBJ2-5; D not resolved. Trimming left V 3 bases short and J 4 bases short, with 9 bases between. The CDR3 spans 13 residues. CDR3 coding DNA: TGTGCCAGCAGTTTTTCCCTAGTAGAGACCCAGTACTTC. Translating it yields CASSFSLVETQYF.

V and J are TRBV2 and TRBJ1-5, with D unclear. CDR3 length: 13 residues. Germline lookup yields CDR1 SNHLY and CDR2 FYNNEI. Trimming pared 9 bases from V and 2 bases from J, leaving 11 bases between. The CDR3 DNA sequence: TGTGCCAGTCGTTTTGAACGCAATCAGCCCCAGCATTTT. Translating it yields CASRFERNQPQHF.

This clonotype was seen ten or more times. The V gene is TRBV7-2, the J gene TRBJ1-2, with 11 bases fitting TRBD1. V shed 3 bases and J 4 bases; nucleotides not matched to a gene: 4. The CDR3 consists of 15 residues. Germline V gene sequence: CDR1 SGHTA, CDR2 FQGNSA. The CDR3 is CASSFRTGGSYGYTF. The CDR3 DNA follows: TGTGCCAGCAGCTTTCGGACAGGGGGCAGCTATGGCTACACCTTC.

This clonotype turned up a few times. The V call is TRBV6-1, the J call TRBJ2-1; 8 bases are shared with TRBD2. CDR3 length: 14 residues. The V gene's germline CDR1 is MNHNS and CDR2 SASEGT. The trim removed 2 bases at V and 14 bases at J, leaving 11 bases unmatched. This CDR3 is CASSETGSGDYEFF. CDR3 sequence (DNA): TGTGCCAGCAGTGAAACAGGTAGCGGGGATTACGAGTTCTTC.

This clonotype showed up just a few times. The chain recombines TRBV3-1 with TRBJ1-1; perhaps TRBD1 as D (5 bases). The CDR3 spans 12 residues. V lost 3 bases and J 6 bases, leaving 8 bases between the germline ends. The V gene's germline CDR1 is LGHDT and CDR2 YNNKEL (reference sequence). CDR3 in amino acids: CASSHGGPEAFF. CDR3 coding DNA: TGTGCCAGCAGCCACGGGGGTCCTGAAGCTTTCTTT.

This clonotype was seen only a few times. The V call is TRBV10-2, the J call TRBJ1-2; D call uncertain. The V end was cut by 0 bases, the J end by 4 bases, with 6 bases between. The CDR3 contains 13 residues. The germline V gene encodes CDR1 WSHSY and CDR2 SAAADI. The CDR3 coding sequence is TGCGCCAGCAGTGAGTCGTCTGGCTATGGCTACACCTTC. It encodes CASSESSGYGYTF.

This clonotype has at least ten counts. The chain uses TRBV19 and TRBJ2-3, with D possibly being TRBD1 or TRBD2 (5 bases each). CDR1 and CDR2 from the germline V gene are LNHDA and SQIVND (reference sequence). Trimming shortened V by 5 bases and J by 1 base, and 13 bases separated the two germline ends. CDR3 size: 15 residues. CDR3: CASSFRDGGTDTQYF. For the CDR3, the DNA is TGTGCCAGTAGTTTCCGGGACGGAGGCACAGATACGCAGTATTTT.

The chain joins TRBV7-9 to TRBJ1-1; D call uncertain. Trimming removed 3 bases from V and 4 bases from J, with 12 bases in between. Germline V gene data show CDR1 as SEHNR and CDR2 as FQNEAQ (reference sequence). CDR3 size: 14 residues. CDR3 region: CASSFFTEATEAFF. The DNA of the CDR3 is TGTGCCAGCAGCTTTTTCACGGAAGCCACTGAAGCTTTCTTT.

The gene calls are TRBV5-4 and TRBJ2-6; maybe TRBD2 (5 bases). The CDR3 has 16 residues. The germline V and J ends were trimmed by 5 bases and 1 base, with 13 bases remaining between them. From germline, CDR1 is SGHNT and CDR2 YYREEE (reference sequence). The CDR3 DNA is TGTGCCAGCAGTCTGAGGGTCAGTTCTGGGGCCAACGTCCTGACTTTC. Translated: CASSLRVSSGANVLTF.

The chain has TRBV6-5 and TRBJ2-7; 11 bases match TRBD2. The germline V gene has CDR1 MNHEY and CDR2 SVGAGI. The CDR3 contains 17 residues. V dropped 5 bases and J dropped 0; count of bases not matched to a gene: 9. The CDR3 region is CASSRGGLAGTSYEQYF. The CDR3 bases are TGTGCCAGCAGTCGGGGCGGACTAGCGGGTACCTCCTACGAGCAGTACTTC.

This clonotype was picked up a small number of times. Here the CDR3 reads CSVRSGEVNYGYTF. In DNA, the CDR3 is TGCAGCGTTCGCTCAGGGGAGGTCAACTATGGCTACACCTTC. The chain couples TRBV29-1 to TRBJ1-2, with D possibly being TRBD1 (6 bases). Trimming cost V 5 bases and J 2 bases, with 15 bases left between them. Germline V CDR1 and CDR2: SQVTM, ANQGSEA. CDR3 size: 14 residues.

The chain links TRBV24-1 to TRBJ2-1, with D perhaps given as TRBD1 or TRBD2 (6 bases each). V dropped 3 bases and J dropped 6 bases, with 14 bases sitting between them. Germline V lookup: CDR1 KGHDR, CDR2 SFDVKD. This CDR3 has 15 amino acids. The CDR3 sequence is CATSDHRGGSNEQFF. CDR3 DNA sequence: TGTGCCACCAGTGATCACCGAGGGGGGTCCAATGAGCAGTTCTTC.

In this sample, this clonotype turned up a few times. The rearrangement joins TRBV7-9 to TRBJ1-1; 9 bases match TRBD1. Germline V CDR1 and CDR2: SEHNR, FQNEAQ (reference sequence). This CDR3 contains 16 residues. Unmatched junction bases numbered 11, after V lost 3 bases and J lost 6 bases. CDR3 bases: TGTGCCAGCAGCTTCCAGGCCGGGACAGGGTCTCCTGAAGCTTTCTTT. Translation: CASSFQAGTGSPEAFF.

This clonotype was picked up many times. V gene TRBV6-2 or TRBV6-3 combines with J gene TRBJ2-2, with D perhaps given as TRBD1 or TRBD2 (6 bases each). The CDR3 totals 15 residues. Germline CDR1 is MNHEY and CDR2 is SVGEGT. With 6 bases removed from V and 1 base from J, the gap between germline ends came to 12 bases. Here the CDR3 reads CASRPRGQNTGELFF. CDR3 nucleotides: TGTGCCAGCAGGCCTCGGGGGCAGAACACCGGGGAGCTGTTTTTT.

This clonotype has just a few counts. This sequence joins TRBV7-9 and TRBJ1-3; perhaps TRBD1 as D (6 bases). This CDR3 comprises 13 residues. The V and J ends lost 3 bases and 7 bases respectively, with 10 bases between them. Germline V lookup: CDR1 SEHNR, CDR2 FQNEAQ (reference sequence). As DNA, the CDR3 is TGTGCCAGCAGCTTGGCAGGGGAGAACACCATATATTTT. It specifies CASSLAGENTIYF. Full variable domain (outside the CDR3, taken from reference TRBV7-9 and TRBJ1-3): DTGVSQNPRHKITKRGQNVTFRCDPISEHNRLYWYRQTLGQGPEFLTYFQNEAQLEKSRLLSDRFSAERPKGSFSTLEIQRTEQGDSAMYLCASSLAGENTIYFGEGSWLTVV.

In its sample, this clonotype was seen a few times. This chain joins TRBV11-2 and TRBJ2-5; 10 bases fit TRBD2. The junction had 11 bases not matched to a gene; V was cut back by 5 bases and J by 5 bases. The CDR3 has 16 amino acids. Germline lookup yields CDR1 SGHAT and CDR2 FQNNGV. The CDR3 DNA is TGTGCCAGCAGCCCGGGGGGGGCTAGCGGGAGTGAGACCCAGTACTTC. Translating gives CASSPGGASGSETQYF. Looking up the rest from reference TRBV11-2 and TRBJ2-5 gives the full variable domain: EAGVAQSPRYKIIEKRQSVAFWCNPISGHATLYWYQQILGQGPKLLIQFQNNGVVDDSQLPKDRFSAERLKGVDSTLKIQPAKLEDSAVYLCASSPGGASGSETQYFGPGTRLLVL.

This clonotype was seen a single time. The rearrangement links TRBV27 to TRBJ2-1, with D possibly called TRBD1 or TRBD2 (5 bases each). Looked up from germline, CDR1 is MNHEY and CDR2 is SMNVEV (reference sequence). The CDR3 length is 14 residues. The V gene lost 0 bases and the J gene lost 6 bases, with 9 bases spanning the gap. CDR3 loop: CASSLSTRGNEQFF. CDR3 bases: TGTGCCAGCAGTTTATCCACGAGGGGCAATGAGCAGTTCTTC.